This T cell receptor (beta chain) was identified during a study of blood T cell repertoires in COVID-19. As handled by the study authors: Nucleated cell number was recorded as an estimate derived from reference gene primer amplification. Clones were sequenced by immunoSEQ multiplex PCR, and TCRdb holds only the in-frame ones, with some missing. V, J and clone size derive from that table, while D and trimming were established from the DNA sequence. This table has roughly 200,000 clones, about three quarters appearing once. The sequence came from a woman aged 45-59 years with active or convalescent COVID-19. The source material was peripheral blood.

The CDR3 nucleotides are TGTGCCAGCAGCGTACAGGGTACAACTTACACGGCAACTAATGAAAAACTGTTTTTT. It encodes CASSVQGTTYTATNEKLFF. This chain links TRBV9 with TRBJ1-4; D might be TRBD1 (5 bases). The V gene lost 1 base and the J gene lost 0 bases, with 19 bases spanning the gap. This CDR3 contains 19 residues. CDR1 is SGDLS, CDR2 YYNGEE, per germline. The variable domain in full, completed from reference TRBV9 and TRBJ1-4, reads DSGVTQTPKHLITATGQRVTLRCSPRSGDLSVYWYQQSLDQGLQFLIQYYNGEERAKGNILERFSAQQFPDLHSELNLSSLELGDSALYFCASSVQGTTYTATNEKLFFGSGTQLSVL.